This T cell receptor beta chain was obtained from a study of post-analysis software for immune sequencing data. About the research overall: Multiple sclerosis in the patients followed relapsing-remitting, secondary progressive and progressive-relapsing courses.

In its sample, this clonotype was seen a few times. As yet, its antigen is unknown. Overall study findings and caveats: Strong co-clustering by F measure was seen for same-batch samples. Those with multiple sclerosis, the patient group, showed significantly lower normalized Chao1 diversity than controls. The five TRBV segments detected at higher frequency in patients than in controls included TRBV5-6, TRBV5-1 and TRBV20-1.

Unique molecular identifiers had been added to the TCR beta cDNA libraries. Starting from approximately 1 to 10 million T cells, the study yielded about 500,000 cDNA molecules. TCRdb ran MiXCR on the PCR reads and lists one entry per CDR3 protein. The sample has 350,000 to 500,000 distinct CDR3 sequences; approximately 37% are singletons. V was cut by 8 bases and J by 8 bases, with 30 bases left in between. Per germline, CDR1 MNHEY and CDR2 SVGEGT. The CDR3 extends over 17 amino acids. The J gene is TRBJ1-2, the V gene TRBV6-2 or TRBV6-3; no clear D gene. This TCR was sampled from a girl aged 2-10 years with multiple sclerosis. The material sequenced was blood. The CDR3 region is CASGSGRLGKTSVGYTF. CDR3 nucleotide sequence: TGTGCCAGCGGCTCGGGAAGGTTGGGCAAGACAAGTGTCGGCTACACCTTC.